The rows below give T cell receptor beta chains drawn from one sample of a study of T-cell memory formation after mild COVID-19. Each CDR3 protein gets one entry after TCRdb re-called the 5' RACE reads with MiXCR. The table has approximately 500,000 distinct CDR3 sequences, about 23% seen once. The sample comprised PBMCs or a T cell subset sorted from them (not recorded which). These receptors were collected from an adult woman who had mild COVID-19 (a few samples of this study predate the infection). Cell type and time point are not known. CDR3s include the opening cysteine and the closing phenylalanine or tryptophan. A D gene is named only where the DNA matches it firmly. Expanded clones get a size class; other rows say once, few or many, or leave the size out.

V	size	D	J	DNA	CDR3
TRBV20-1	few	TRBD1	TRBJ1-6	TGCAGTGCTAGATCCGGGACAGGGCTTAATTCACCCCTCCACTTT	CSARSGTGLNSPLHF
TRBV6-5	.	TRBD1	TRBJ1-2	TGTGCCAGCAGCGCGACAGGGTACTATGGCTACACCTTC	CASSATGYYGYTF
TRBV3-1	.	.	TRBJ2-1	TGTGCCAGCAGCCAAGGAGGGGGGATCACCTACAATGAGCAGTTCTTC	CASSQGGGITYNEQFF
TRBV5-4	.	TRBD2	TRBJ2-1	TGTGCCAGCAGCGCCGCGGGGGGGTACTCCTACAATGAGCAGTTCTTC	CASSAAGGYSYNEQFF
TRBV29-1	few	.	TRBJ2-7	TGCAGCGTTGAAACCGGGAGCTCCTACGAGCAGTACTTC	CSVETGSSYEQYF
TRBV20-1	few	.	TRBJ1-2	TGCAGTGCTAGTGGGGGAAGGTGGACGAACTATGGCTACACCTTC	CSASGGRWTNYGYTF
TRBV6-1	many	TRBD1	TRBJ2-7	TGTGCCAGCACCACGGGACAGGGCTACGAGCAGTACTTC	CASTTGQGYEQYF
TRBV5-1	few	.	TRBJ2-2	TGCGCCAGCCGGGGGGCCACCACCGGGGAGCTGTTTTTT	CASRGATTGELFF
TRBV12-3/TRBV12-4	.	.	TRBJ1-3	TGTGCCAGCAGTTTTCGGATGAGCACCATATATTTT	CASSFRMSTIYF
TRBV7-9	.	TRBD1	TRBJ1-2	TGTGCCAGCAGCCCCGGGACAGGGACCTATGGCTACACCTTC	CASSPGTGTYGYTF
TRBV7-6	few	TRBD2	TRBJ2-1	TGTGCCAGCAGCTTAGTTTCTAGCGGGGCGACCTACAATGAGCAGTTCTTC	CASSLVSSGATYNEQFF
TRBV2	many	.	TRBJ2-3	TGTGCCAGCATCGCCAGCACAGATACGCAGTATTTT	CASIASTDTQYF
TRBV7-3	once	TRBD1	TRBJ2-3	TGTGCCAGCAGCCGAGGGACAGGGAGTGGAACGCAGTATTTT	CASSRGTGSGTQYF
TRBV7-9	few	.	TRBJ2-7	TGTGCCAGCAGGGGCTCCGAGGGTTCCTACGAGCAGTACTTC	CASRGSEGSYEQYF
TRBV2	.	TRBD1	TRBJ1-1	TGTGCCAGCATTCCGGGACAGATGAACACTGAAGCTTTCTTT	CASIPGQMNTEAFF
TRBV25-1	.	.	TRBJ1-2	TGTGCCAGCAGTGATCAGGCTCCCGGCTATGGCTACACCTTC	CASSDQAPGYGYTF
TRBV3-1	.	TRBD1	TRBJ2-5	TGTGCCAGCAGCCATAAGTACAGGGGGCAAGAGACCCAGTACTTC	CASSHKYRGQETQYF
TRBV11-2	many	TRBD1	TRBJ1-2	TGTGCCAGCAGCCCGGGACAGAACTATGGCTACACCTTC	CASSPGQNYGYTF
TRBV4-2	.	.	TRBJ2-7	TGTGCCAGCGGAGAGAACACCGACTTCTACGAGCAGTACTTC	CASGENTDFYEQYF
TRBV20-1	few	.	TRBJ1-5	TGCAGTGCTATGGACTCGGGGATTAGCAATCAGCCCCAGCATTTT	CSAMDSGISNQPQHF
TRBV5-1	.	TRBD2	TRBJ2-3	TGCGCCAGCAGCTTGGATGGCGGGGGGCTCACAGATACGCAGTATTTT	CASSLDGGGLTDTQYF
TRBV2	.	.	TRBJ2-7	TGTGCCAGCATCCTTGGACAGCAATTCGCCGAGCAGTACTTC	CASILGQQFAEQYF
TRBV25-1	.	.	TRBJ1-1	TGTGCCAGCAGCCCACAGGGTTCGGAGAACACTGAAGCTTTCTTT	CASSPQGSENTEAFF
TRBV7-3	.	TRBD1	TRBJ1-1	TGTGCCAGCAGCCCCGGGACAGTCCCTTTCTTT	CASSPGTVPFF
TRBV11-2	few	TRBD1	TRBJ2-5	TGTGCCAGCAGCCCGTATCCGGGACAGGTTAGCCTGTACCAAGAGACCCAGTACTTC	CASSPYPGQVSLYQETQYF
TRBV6-5	many	.	TRBJ2-1	TGTGCCAGCAGTGACGATCCGCTCTACAATGAGCAGTTCTTC	CASSDDPLYNEQFF
TRBV29-1	few	.	TRBJ1-1	TGCAGCGCCCCGGCGGGGGCGAACACTGAAGCTTTCTTT	CSAPAGANTEAFF
TRBV7-2	.	.	TRBJ2-7	TGTGCCAGCAGCTTCTACGGGTTATCCTACGAGCAGTACTTC	CASSFYGLSYEQYF
TRBV12-3/TRBV12-4	.	TRBD2	TRBJ2-2	TGTGCCAGCAGGCAAAGAGCGGGGGGGAACACCGGGGAGCTGTTTTTT	CASRQRAGGNTGELFF
TRBV5-1	few	.	TRBJ2-1	TGCGCCAGCAGCTTGCTAGCGAGCTCCTACAATGAGCAGTTCTTC	CASSLLASSYNEQFF
TRBV4-2	.	TRBD1	TRBJ2-2	TGTGCCAGCAGCCATACAGGGGGAACCCCCGGGGAGCTGTTTTTT	CASSHTGGTPGELFF
TRBV19	.	TRBD1	TRBJ1-6	TGTGCCAGTAGTCGGACAGGGAGCTCCTATAATTCACCCCTCCACTTT	CASSRTGSSYNSPLHF
TRBV5-1	.	.	TRBJ1-3	TGCGCCAGCAGCTTGATGGGGGATCGGGGAAACACCATATATTTT	CASSLMGDRGNTIYF
TRBV5-6	many	TRBD1	TRBJ2-7	TGTGCCAGCAGCGTCGGGACAGCCTACGAGCAGTACTTC	CASSVGTAYEQYF
TRBV2	.	TRBD1	TRBJ2-2	TGTGCCGGAAAGCCGGGACAGGGATACGGGGAGCTGTTTTTT	CAGKPGQGYGELFF
TRBV4-1	.	.	TRBJ2-6	TGCGCCAGCAGCCAACTAGGGGAGTCTGGGGCCAACGTCCTGACTTTC	CASSQLGESGANVLTF
TRBV29-1	many	TRBD1	TRBJ1-1	TGCAGCGTCCGGACAGGGTGGGGCACTGAAGCTTTCTTT	CSVRTGWGTEAFF
TRBV5-6	few	.	TRBJ2-4	TGTGCCAGCACCCTAGGAGGGGGCCGGCACATTCAGTACTTC	CASTLGGGRHIQYF
TRBV24-1	.	.	TRBJ1-1	TGTGCCACCAGTGATTTGGGCATCGGAAGCATGAACACTGAAGCTTTCTTT	CATSDLGIGSMNTEAFF
TRBV5-1	few	TRBD1	TRBJ1-4	TGCGCCAGCACCTGGACAGGAGAAAATGAAAAACTGTTTTTT	CASTWTGENEKLFF